What follows are 11 T cell receptor beta chains derived from one specimen sequenced in a study of blood T cell repertoires in COVID-19. Clones were sequenced by immunoSEQ multiplex PCR, and TCRdb holds only the in-frame ones, with some missing. The repertoire consists of approximately 47,000 clones, with roughly 84% occurring once and the leading ten covering 5.9%. Material: peripheral blood. All receptors come from a woman aged 55-69 years with acute or convalescent COVID-19.

The V call is TRBV6-5, the J call TRBJ1-2; D may be TRBD1 (5 bases). This CDR3 is built from 12 residues. Germline-derived CDR1 and CDR2 are MNHEY and SVGAGI. Trimming left V 4 bases short and J 5 bases short, with 8 bases between. CDR3 amino acids: CASSFDSYGYTF. CDR3 bases: TGTGCCAGCAGTTTCGACAGTTATGGCTACACCTTC.

V and J are TRBV12-5 and TRBJ2-5, with TRBD2 matching over 10 bases. CDR3 length: 12 amino acids. The germline V gene encodes CDR1 LGHNT and CDR2 FRNRAP. V lost 5 bases, J lost 11 bases, and 5 bases stayed unmatched. Written as DNA, the CDR3 is TGTGCTAGTGGTCTAGCGGGAGATGGTCAGTACTTC. Protein: CASGLAGDGQYF.

This rearrangement joins TRBV6-5 to TRBJ2-5, with TRBD2 as a possible D gene (5 bases). V lost 2 bases and J lost 2, with 9 bases in between. This CDR3 comprises 14 residues. Germline V gene sequence: CDR1 MNHEY, CDR2 SVGAGI. CDR3 coding DNA: TGTGCCAGCAGTTACGGGCGGACTCAAGAGACCCAGTACTTC. As protein: CASSYGRTQETQYF.

The chain is built from TRBV5-1 and TRBJ1-2; D perhaps matches TRBD1 (6 bases). Germline V gene data show CDR1 as SGHRS and CDR2 as YFSETQ. The CDR3 contains 15 residues. V gave up 1 base and J gave up 4 bases, with 14 bases separating them. The CDR3 DNA reads TGCGCCAGCAGCTTGACAGGGCCGCTAGGCTATGGCTACACCTTC. This codes for CASSLTGPLGYGYTF.

The rearrangement uses TRBV27 and TRBJ2-1, with TRBD2 matching over 11 bases. Germline V CDR1 and CDR2: MNHEY, SMNVEV (reference sequence). Trimming at V came to 7 bases and at J to 5 bases, leaving 4 bases not matched to a gene. This CDR3 is built from 14 residues. CDR3 sequence: CASKGLAAHNEQFF. In DNA, the CDR3 is TGTGCCAGCAAGGGACTAGCGGCTCACAATGAGCAGTTCTTC.

This chain connects TRBV9 to TRBJ1-1, with D uncertain. The V end was cut by 0 bases, the J end by 4 bases, with 7 bases between. This CDR3 spans 13 amino acids. Germline V gives CDR1 SGDLS, CDR2 YYNGEE. CDR3 nucleotides: TGTGCCAGCAGCGTAGACGGTGGCACTGAAGCTTTCTTT. The encoded protein is CASSVDGGTEAFF.

This clone appeared a single time. This chain connects TRBV13 to TRBJ2-2; D may be TRBD2 (6 bases). This CDR3 region has 14 residues. Trimming took off 1 base at V and 6 bases at J, with 9 bases between the two ends. Germline V CDR1 and CDR2: PRHDT, FYEKMQ (reference sequence). CDR3 DNA sequence: TGTGCCAGCAGCTTAGTGCCGGGGGCCGGGGAGCTGTTTTTT. Protein product: CASSLVPGAGELFF.

This rearrangement joins TRBV27 to TRBJ1-2; TRBD1 matches at 11 bases. Per germline, CDR1 MNHEY and CDR2 SMNVEV (reference sequence). The CDR3 spans 15 residues. J gave up 5 bases and V 4 bases, and 6 bases lay outside the gene matches. CDR3 residues: CASSWTGGGEYGYTF. CDR3 sequence (DNA): TGTGCCAGCAGTTGGACAGGGGGCGGAGAATATGGCTACACCTTC.

The chain carries TRBV15 and TRBJ1-4; perhaps TRBD1 as D (6 bases). This CDR3 is built from 14 residues. Trimming pared 6 bases from V and 6 bases from J, leaving 14 bases between. The germline CDR1 and CDR2 sequences are LNHNV and YYDKDF (reference sequence). The CDR3 DNA reads TGTGCCACCAGTCCGGGACATTGGGATGAAAAACTGTTTTTT. Its protein is CATSPGHWDEKLFF.

The chain joins TRBV2 to TRBJ2-3; TRBD2 aligns across 7 bases. Germline CDR1 SNHLY, CDR2 FYNNEI. The CDR3 length is 14 residues. Trimming removed 8 bases from V and 6 bases from J; junction bases left unmatched: 11. The chain's CDR3 is CASHGLLAADTQYF. The CDR3 DNA reads as TGTGCCAGCCACGGGCTCCTAGCGGCCGATACGCAGTATTTT. Complete variable domain (other parts from reference TRBV2 and TRBJ2-3): EPEVTQTPSHQVTQMGQEVILRCVPISNHLYFYWYRQILGQKVEFLVSFYNNEISEKSEIFDDQFSVERPDGSNFTLKIRSTKLEDSAMYFCASHGLLAADTQYFGPGTRLTVL.

The chain has TRBV7-2 and TRBJ1-1; D remains ambiguous. The CDR3 sequence is 11 residues long. Per the germline V gene, CDR1 is SGHTA and CDR2 is FQGNSA. V dropped 5 bases and J dropped 11 bases, with 12 bases sitting between them. CDR3 sequence: CASSPRGVAFF. CDR3 in DNA: TGTGCCAGCAGCCCACGGGGAGTGGCTTTCTTT.